Listed below are T cell receptor beta chains from one sample, sequenced in a study of blood T cell repertoires in COVID-19. Using immunoSEQ multiplex PCR, the repertoire was profiled, and TCRdb retains in-frame clones only, with some absent. The repertoire holds about 200,000 clones, more than 70% seen once, with 18% in the top ten. The sequencing sample was made of peripheral blood. The receptors shown here come from a man in his fifties with COVID-19, enrolled during active disease. Both conserved end residues are part of each CDR3. Fields, in order: D gene, V gene, J gene, clone size, CDR3 DNA, CDR3 protein. D genes are given only for firm matches. Rows give clone size only sometimes, using once, few, many, or a class for an expanded clone.

>.|TRBV4-1|TRBJ2-7|few
TGCGCCAGCAGCCCCCTTTTCGGGGGTTCCTACGAGCAGTACTTC
CASSPLFGGSYEQYF
>.|TRBV5-4|TRBJ2-2|few
TGTGCCAGCAGCCCCCCGGACACCGGGGAGCTGTTTTTT
CASSPPDTGELFF
>.|TRBV5-6|TRBJ2-3|.
TGTGCCAGCAGCTTTAGAGTAGTAGGCACAGATACGCAGTATTTT
CASSFRVVGTDTQYF
>.|TRBV11-2|TRBJ2-3|.
TGTGCCAGCAGCTTTGGGACGGGGGGCGGGACCACAGATACGCAGTATTTT
CASSFGTGGGTTDTQYF
>.|TRBV30|TRBJ1-4|.
TGTGCCTGGCAGAGGTCCTACGCGGAGGAAAAACTGTTTTTT
CAWQRSYAEEKLFF
>.|TRBV13|TRBJ2-7|.
TGTGCCAGCAGCTCATGGACAGGAGGGCACGAGCAGTACTTC
CASSSWTGGHEQYF
>.|TRBV19|TRBJ2-3|.
TGTGCCAGTAGCAACTCCCGACAGGTTAAAGATACGCAGTATTTT
CASSNSRQVKDTQYF
>TRBD1|TRBV11-1|TRBJ2-1|.
TGTGCCAGCAGCAGCAACAGGGGACCTTCCTACAATGAGCAGTTCTTC
CASSSNRGPSYNEQFF
>TRBD2|TRBV7-2|TRBJ2-7|.
TGTGCCAGCAGCGCGAGTCTGCTAGCGGGAGTACACTACGAGCAGTACTTC
CASSASLLAGVHYEQYF
>.|TRBV28|TRBJ1-6|.
TGTGCCAGCAGTCCCCGGGGGGGGACCACCCGACCACCCCTCCACTTT
CASSPRGGTTRPPLHF